The 10 T cell receptor beta chains given below trace back to one sample, sequenced in a study of T cell responses to AZD1222 COVID-19 vaccine. Only in-frame clones appear in the TCRdb table, and some are missing; sequencing was by immunoSEQ multiplex PCR. The sample has about 100,000 clones; 88% are singletons. The specimen comprised peripheral blood, sampled on day 0 of AZD1222 vaccination. The origin of the receptors is an adult in good health.

This clone occurred once. The chain joins TRBV30 to TRBJ1-6; D not certain. Germline CDR1 and CDR2: GTSNPN and SVGIG (reference sequence). With 2 bases removed from V and 6 bases from J, the gap between germline ends came to 2 bases. The CDR3 runs 11 residues. CDR3 region: CAWSSNSPLHF. The CDR3 region has the DNA TGTGCCTGGAGTAGTAATTCACCCCTCCACTTT.

V gene TRBV19 combines with J gene TRBJ2-1, with 13 positions matching TRBD2. CDR1 and CDR2 (germline): LNHDA, SQIVND (reference sequence). The CDR3 is made up of 15 amino acids. V lost 4 bases, J lost 7 bases, and 4 bases stayed unmatched. CDR3 coding DNA: TGTGCCAGTAGTAGGGGACTAGCGGGAAGTAATGAGCAGTTCTTC. Translation gives CASSRGLAGSNEQFF.

The J gene is TRBJ1-6, the V gene TRBV6-5; TRBD1 is a possible D gene (5 bases). There are 13 residues in the CDR3. V lost 5 bases and J 7 bases, leaving 9 bases between the germline ends. CDR1 and CDR2 from the germline V gene are MNHEY and SVGAGI. CDR3 in DNA: TGTGCCAGCAGTAACAGGCAAAATTCACCCCTCCACTTT. It encodes CASSNRQNSPLHF.

The chain links TRBV9 to TRBJ1-6, with TRBD1 matching 7 bases. The V and J ends lost 7 bases and 6 bases, in that order; junction bases with no gene match: 7. The CDR3 is 14 amino acids. CDR1 and CDR2 from the germline V gene are SGDLS and YYNGEE. Here the CDR3 reads CASGPGGSNSPLHF. DNA of the CDR3: TGTGCCAGCGGACCAGGGGGTAGTAATTCACCCCTCCACTTT.

The chain carries TRBV7-8 and TRBJ2-1; D not resolved. Between the trimmed V and J ends, which lost 6 bases and 7 bases, there was a span of 16 bases. The CDR3 loop spans 14 amino acids. Germline V lookup: CDR1 SGHVS, CDR2 FQNEAQ. CDR3 region: CASRTDPIPNEQFF. The CDR3 DNA follows: TGTGCCAGCAGAACAGACCCTATCCCGAATGAGCAGTTCTTC.

V gene TRBV3-1 (or the pseudogene TRBV3-2) combines with J gene TRBJ2-7; 10 bases fit TRBD2. The CDR3 is made up of 15 amino acids. Unmatched junction bases numbered 3, after V lost 1 base and J lost 3 bases. Germline V gene data show CDR1 as LGHDT and CDR2 as YNNKEL (reference sequence). In nucleotides, the CDR3 is TGTGCCAGCAGCCAAGGTGGGACTAGCGTCTACGAGCAGTACTTC. It translates to CASSQGGTSVYEQYF.

The V call is TRBV28, the J call TRBJ2-1; a weak D match, TRBD2 (5 bases). V was cut by 4 bases and J by 3 bases, with 10 bases left in between. This CDR3 has 14 residues. Germline CDR1 reads MDHEN; CDR2 reads SYDVKM. CDR3 nucleotides: TGTGCCAGCAGTTCCGGAGGTAACTACAATGAGCAGTTCTTC. This codes for CASSSGGNYNEQFF.

J is TRBJ2-7 and V is TRBV7-6; 12 positions match TRBD1. The CDR3 has 15 residues. V was clipped by 5 bases and J by 5 bases; unmatched bases: 7. Germline CDR1 is SGHVS and CDR2 is FNYEAQ. In nucleotides, the CDR3 is TGTGCCAGCAGCCCATCCGGGACAGGGGGCAACGAGCAGTACTTC. Translating it yields CASSPSGTGGNEQYF. The full variable domain, with the rest looked up from reference TRBV7-6 and TRBJ2-7, is GAGVSQSPRYKVTKRGQDVALRCDPISGHVSLYWYRQALGQGPEFLTYFNYEAQQDKSGLPNDRFSAERPEGSISTLTIQRTEQRDSAMYRCASSPSGTGGNEQYFGPGTRLTVT.

V is TRBV18 and J is TRBJ1-3; D gene uncertain. CDR3 length: 17 residues. Trimming removed 0 bases at V and 0 bases at J, with 12 bases between. Germline CDR1 and CDR2: KGHSH and LQKENI. The CDR3 loop is CASSPPNHSISGNTIYF. In nucleotides, the CDR3 is TGTGCCAGCTCACCACCGAACCACAGCATCTCTGGAAACACCATATATTTT.

This rearrangement joins TRBV27 to TRBJ1-6; 7 bases match TRBD1. J was trimmed by 8 bases and V by 6 bases; bases with no gene match: 7. Looked up from germline, CDR1 is MNHEY and CDR2 is SMNVEV (reference sequence). The length of the CDR3 is 14 residues. CDR3 in amino acids: CASREDRADSPLHF. In DNA, the CDR3 is TGTGCCAGCAGGGAAGACAGGGCCGATTCACCCCTCCACTTT.